Below are 8 T cell receptor beta chains sequenced from a single sample in a study of neurological immune-mediated disorders. TCRdb redid the calling of the 5' RACE reads with MiXCR, one entry per CDR3 protein. The data show about 62,000 distinct CDR3 sequences, with 3.7% seen just once and 2.2% held by the top ten. The source material was PBMCs. The source is a woman in her 50s with multiple sclerosis.

This clonotype occurred many times. V is TRBV7-2 and J is TRBJ1-1, with no clear D. Germline assignment: CDR1 SGHTA and CDR2 FQGNSA. V dropped 5 bases and J dropped 5 bases, with 12 bases sitting between them. The CDR3 contains 13 residues. The DNA of the CDR3 is TGTGCCAGCAGCCCCCGTGCGGGGACTGAAGCTTTCTTT. Residues: CASSPRAGTEAFF.

The table lists this clonotype with a few counts. A read error may produce the germline difference seen at one junction end. The chain uses TRBV5-8 and TRBJ1-5; no firm D call. In germline, CDR1 is SGHTS, CDR2 YDEGEE. CDR3 length: 13 amino acids. The CDR3 loop reads CASSLAAYQPQNF. The CDR3 DNA reads as TGTGCCAGCAGCTTGGCAGCATATCAGCCCCAGAATTTT.

This clonotype was seen ten or more times. The V gene is TRBV10-2, the J gene TRBJ1-2; D ambiguous. Per germline, CDR1 WSHSY and CDR2 SAAADI. There are 14 residues in the CDR3. V dropped 0 bases and J dropped 2 bases, with 7 bases sitting between them. CDR3 nucleotide sequence: TGCGCCAGCAGTGAGTCGAGCAGGAACTATGGCTACACCTTC. Its translation: CASSESSRNYGYTF.

This clonotype was recorded at least ten times. This chain joins TRBV7-2 and TRBJ1-1, with 7 bases lining up with TRBD1. Germline V gene data show CDR1 as SGHTA and CDR2 as FQGNSA. V gave up 5 bases and J gave up 7 bases; unmatched junction bases: 13. The CDR3 spans 15 residues. In DNA, the CDR3 is TGTGCCAGCAGCCTCCAACAGGGGTCCGGGGTTGAAGCTTTCTTT. Translation: CASSLQQGSGVEAFF.

This clonotype was detected ten times or more. The chain recombines TRBV6-6 with TRBJ2-3, with D perhaps given as TRBD1 or TRBD2 (5 bases each). Trimming took off 4 bases at V and 2 bases at J, with 13 bases between the two ends. The CDR3 is made up of 15 amino acids. Germline V gene sequence: CDR1 MNHNY, CDR2 SVGAGI (reference sequence). The CDR3 is CASSFRDGDTDTQYF. The CDR3 coding sequence is TGTGCCAGCAGTTTCCGGGACGGAGACACAGATACGCAGTATTTT.

Ten or more counts support this clonotype. The CDR3 is CSASGGHHGNDQPQHF. The CDR3 bases are TGCAGTGCTAGTGGGGGTCACCATGGGAACGATCAGCCCCAGCATTTT. The rearrangement uses TRBV20-1 and TRBJ1-5; tentative D call: TRBD1 (5 bases). Deletions cut 3 bases from V and 5 bases from J, with 20 bases between. Germline-derived CDR1 and CDR2 are DFQATT and SNEGSKA (reference sequence). The length of the CDR3 is 16 residues.

In this sample, this clonotype turned up a few times. The chain couples TRBV20-1 to TRBJ2-5, with 8 bases matching TRBD2. CDR3 length equals 13 residues. CDR1 is DFQATT and CDR2 is SNEGSKA in the germline V gene (reference sequence). V shed 4 bases, J shed 5 bases, and the junction held 6 bases outside the gene matches. The CDR3 loop is CSATGLVTETQYF. The CDR3 bases are TGCAGTGCTACGGGACTAGTTACCGAGACCCAGTACTTC.

The table lists this clonotype with many counts. The chain is built from TRBV15 and TRBJ1-1; D gene unclear. There are 13 residues in the CDR3. Trimming stripped 0 bases from V and 1 base from J, with 3 bases between. CDR1 LNHNV and CDR2 YYDKDF come from the germline V gene (reference sequence). The CDR3 sequence is CATSRDRNTEAFF. The CDR3 nucleotides read TGTGCCACCAGCAGAGATCGGAACACTGAAGCTTTCTTT.